This TCR beta chain was documented in a study of cytomegalovirus exposure and HLA in healthy donors. With regard to this clone: Antigen: not known.

Study-wide results and limits: In a later analysis, a genetic analysis reported fewer productive-TCR N-insertions in an Asian-associated ancestry cluster than the cohort average. For most TCR beta V segments, an earlier analysis put the productive rate at about 87% or about 30% of the time. Presence/absence analyses rested on an assumption that sequencing depth was roughly uniform across donors. A later analysis showed that HLA-associated TCR beta chains had undergone more clonal expansion than equally common others.

Vbeta (60) and Jbeta (13) primers were used in the PCR. Profiling relied on immunoSEQ multiplex PCR, and the TCRdb table lists in-frame clones only, not all of them. The sample has over 150,000 clones; around 77% are singletons. Germline V lookup: CDR1 SGHDT, CDR2 YYEEEE. Trimming pared 0 bases from V and 5 bases from J, leaving 14 bases between. The CDR3 runs 15 residues. The genes are TRBV5-6 and TRBJ1-1, with a tentative D call TRBD1 (6 bases). Sequencing was performed on PBMCs. The TCR originated in a woman in her 30s in good health and CMV-seronegative. The CDR3 reads CASSLAGHWRTEAFF. The CDR3 DNA reads as TGTGCCAGCAGCTTGGCGGGACACTGGAGGACTGAAGCTTTCTTT. The full variable domain, completed using reference TRBV5-6 and TRBJ1-1, is DAGVTQSPTHLIKTRGQQVTLRCSPKSGHDTVSWYQQALGQGPQFIFQYYEEEERQRGNFPDRFSGHQFPNYSSELNVNALLLGDSALYLCASSLAGHWRTEAFFGQGTRLTVV.